The subject of this entry is one TCR beta chain. Data came from immunoSEQ multiplex PCR; TCRdb stores just in-frame clones and leaves some out. The table has roughly 220,000 clones, 65% to 85% seen once. Deletions cut 0 bases from V and 0 bases from J, with 6 bases between. The CDR3 consists of 15 residues. Germline CDR1 and CDR2: LNHNV and YYDKDF (reference sequence). This specimen comes from a study of blood T cell repertoires in COVID-19. The receptor was derived from a woman between 35 and 50 years old who had recovered from COVID-19. This chain links TRBV15 with TRBJ1-3; D gene ambiguous. Sequenced sample: PBMCs or T cells enriched from blood (not recorded which). The CDR3 DNA reads as TGTGCCACCAGCAGAGATTTCGGCTCTGGAAACACCATATATTTT. Its protein product is CATSRDFGSGNTIYF.